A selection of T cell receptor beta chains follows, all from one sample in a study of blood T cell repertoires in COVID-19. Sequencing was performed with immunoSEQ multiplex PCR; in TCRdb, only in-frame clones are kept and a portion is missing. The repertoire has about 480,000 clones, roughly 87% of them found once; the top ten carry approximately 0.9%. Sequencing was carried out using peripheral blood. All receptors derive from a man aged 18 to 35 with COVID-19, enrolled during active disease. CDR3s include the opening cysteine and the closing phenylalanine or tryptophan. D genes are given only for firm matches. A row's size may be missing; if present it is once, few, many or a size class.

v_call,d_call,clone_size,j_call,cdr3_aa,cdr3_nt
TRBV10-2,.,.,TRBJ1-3,CASSPTDDTIYF,TGCGCCAGCAGTCCCACAGATGACACCATATATTTT
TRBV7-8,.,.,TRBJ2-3,CASSLDRDTQYF,TGTGCCAGCAGCTTAGACCGGGATACGCAGTATTTT
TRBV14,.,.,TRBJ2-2,CASSQDLGELFF,TGTGCCAGCAGCCAAGATCTCGGGGAGCTGTTTTTT
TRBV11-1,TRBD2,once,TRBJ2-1,CASSFGLAPKDEQFF,TGTGCCAGCAGCTTCGGACTAGCGCCTAAGGATGAGCAGTTCTTC
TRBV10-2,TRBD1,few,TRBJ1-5,CASREGQVAQPQHF,TGCGCCAGCAGAGAAGGACAGGTCGCTCAGCCCCAGCATTTT
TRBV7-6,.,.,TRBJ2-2,CASSLRAEINTGELFF,TGTGCCAGCAGCTTACGCGCGGAGATTAACACCGGGGAGCTGTTTTTT
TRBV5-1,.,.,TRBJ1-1,CASSPGHPSGAFF,TGCGCCAGCAGCCCGGGACATCCCTCAGGAGCTTTCTTT
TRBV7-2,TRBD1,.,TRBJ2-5,CASSGTGEETQYF,TGTGCCAGCAGCGGCACAGGGGAAGAGACCCAGTACTTC
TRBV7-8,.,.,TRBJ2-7,CASSLGLGRPSYEQYF,TGTGCCAGCAGCTTAGGTTTGGGCCGTCCTTCCTACGAGCAGTACTTC
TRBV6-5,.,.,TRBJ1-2,CASTDRIWDGYTF,TGTGCCAGCACCGACAGGATTTGGGATGGCTACACCTTC
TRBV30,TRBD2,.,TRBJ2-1,CAWNLAGVHNEQFF,TGTGCCTGGAATCTAGCGGGAGTTCACAATGAGCAGTTCTTC
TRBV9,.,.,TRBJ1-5,CASSAQGNNQPQHF,TGTGCCAGCAGCGCTCAGGGAAACAATCAGCCCCAGCATTTT
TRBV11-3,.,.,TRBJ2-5,CASSPLQETQYF,TGTGCCAGCAGCCCCCTCCAAGAGACCCAGTACTTC
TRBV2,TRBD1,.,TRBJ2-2,CASGRDRVDTGELFF,TGTGCCAGCGGAAGGGACAGGGTCGACACCGGGGAGCTGTTTTTT
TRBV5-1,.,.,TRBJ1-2,CASSLGEAGGYTF,TGCGCCAGCAGCTTGGGGGAGGCAGGAGGCTACACCTTC
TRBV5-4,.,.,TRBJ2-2,CASLGGHTGELFF,TGTGCCAGCCTGGGGGGTCACACCGGGGAGCTGTTTTTT
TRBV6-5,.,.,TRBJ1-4,CATGRGVGEKLFF,TGTGCCACCGGACGGGGGGTGGGTGAAAAACTGTTTTTT
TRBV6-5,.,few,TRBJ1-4,CASSSGAALNEKLFF,TGTGCCAGCAGTTCAGGGGCCGCTCTTAATGAAAAACTGTTTTTT
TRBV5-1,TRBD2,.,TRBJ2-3,CASSIAGGSTDTQYF,TGCGCCAGCAGCATAGCGGGAGGCTCCACAGATACGCAGTATTTT
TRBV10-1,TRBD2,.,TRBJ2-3,CASSDVRGLAARDTQYF,TGCGCCAGCAGTGATGTAAGGGGACTAGCGGCTAGGGATACGCAGTATTTT
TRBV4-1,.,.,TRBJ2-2,CASSQDTQVVGRGELFF,TGCGCCAGCAGCCAAGATACCCAAGTAGTCGGTAGAGGGGAGCTGTTTTTT
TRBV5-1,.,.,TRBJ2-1,CASSLGRGSSYNEQFF,TGCGCCAGCAGCTTAGGACGGGGGAGCTCCTACAATGAGCAGTTCTTC